Below, one T cell receptor beta chain is given with its context. Its target is unknown. The sample belongs to a study of OX40 agonist ivuxolimab in advanced cancers. Whole-study context: Patients treated during dose escalation were battling hepatocellular carcinoma, melanoma, renal cell or head and neck cancer. Three dose-escalation patients had partial responses: one with hepatocellular carcinoma and two with cutaneous melanoma. Study outcomes and limitations: CD4+ and CD8+ blood T cells expanded clonally by week 6 at 0.1 to 3.0 mg/kg. Which antigen the expanded peripheral T cells recognized is unknown.

CDR1 and CDR2 (germline): MNHEY, SMNVEV (reference sequence). This CDR3 is built from 17 residues. V shed 6 bases, J shed 1 base, and the junction held 8 bases outside the gene matches. Sequencing was performed with immunoSEQ multiplex PCR; in TCRdb, only in-frame clones are kept and a portion is missing. Seen here are tens of thousands of clones, roughly 90% observed once, and the top ten hold around 20%. The sequences come from CD4+ or CD8+ T cells sorted from blood, collected in a trial of the OX40 agonist ivuxolimab. The chain couples TRBV27 to TRBJ2-6, with 8 positions matching TRBD1. The TCR was taken from an adult with an advanced solid tumor such as melanoma, head and neck, liver or kidney cancer. The CDR3 DNA is TGTGCCAGCAGCACCGGACAGGGTGCTTCTGGGGCCAACGTCCTGACTTTC. Translated, it gives CASSTGQGASGANVLTF.